Presented here are 27 T cell receptor beta chains from one specimen sequenced in a study of vaccination and CD4 T cells after COVID-19. For these receptors, no antigen is known. Cultured CD4+ T cells had their DNA profiled by the Oncomine TCR Beta short-read assay. One entry per CDR3 protein, called by TCRdb with MiXCR from the PCR reads. The sample includes about 13,000 distinct CDR3 sequences, 45% to 65% of them seen just once. This sample's treatment: roughly ten-day PBMC culture with coronavirus spike peptide pools or control peptides (ViraFEST assay). Input material: CD4+ T cells from blood, cultured in vitro. The receptors here all came from a human donor who had recovered from COVID-19.

This chain uses TRBV20-1 with TRBJ1-5; D remains ambiguous. The germline gives CDR1 DFQATT, CDR2 SNEGSKA (reference sequence). The CDR3 consists of 12 residues. V shed 0 bases and J shed 5 bases, with 5 bases lying between them. CDR3 nucleotides: TGCAGTGCTAGAGAATTTCATCAGCCCCAGCATTTT. Translated, it gives CSAREFHQPQHF.

Only a few counts were recorded for this clonotype. The chain combines TRBV20-1 with TRBJ2-1; possible D gene TRBD2, 6 bases. Deletions cut 4 bases from V and 8 bases from J, with 12 bases between. This CDR3 is built from 12 residues. Germline CDR1 DFQATT, CDR2 SNEGSKA (reference sequence). In DNA, the CDR3 is TGCAGTGCTAAGGTGGGGGGAGATGAGCAGTTCTTC. The encoded protein is CSAKVGGDEQFF.

This clonotype was observed a handful of times. The V gene is TRBV10-1, the J gene TRBJ2-3; D not resolved. The germline gives CDR1 WNHNN, CDR2 SYGVQD (reference sequence). The CDR3 loop spans 14 amino acids. V lost 10 bases to trimming and J lost 0 bases, with 14 bases between them. The CDR3 DNA sequence: TGCGCCACGCGAGAAGGAGACAGCACAGATACGCAGTATTTT. It is translated as CATREGDSTDTQYF.

This clonotype turned up a few times. This chain connects TRBV5-4 to TRBJ1-1; D might be TRBD1 (6 bases). The CDR3 has 16 residues. V lost 0 bases to trimming and J lost 1 base, with 13 bases between them. Germline V lookup: CDR1 SGHNT, CDR2 YYREEE (reference sequence). Here the CDR3 DNA reads TGTGCCAGCAGCTTGGAACCTGGACAGTCGAACACTGAAGCTTTCTTT. Residues: CASSLEPGQSNTEAFF.

J is TRBJ2-3 and V is TRBV7-2, with no clear D. CDR1 is SGHTA, CDR2 FQGNSA, per germline. With 2 bases removed from V and 4 bases from J, the gap between germline ends came to 7 bases. The CDR3 is 13 amino acids. CDR3 amino acids: CASSLNKADTQYF. CDR3 nucleotide sequence: TGTGCCAGCAGCTTAAATAAGGCAGATACGCAGTATTTT.

The chain uses TRBV7-9 and TRBJ2-2, with 12 bases that match TRBD2. The CDR3 totals 17 residues. The germline V gene has CDR1 SEHNR and CDR2 FQNEAQ (reference sequence). The junction had 10 bases not matched to a gene; V was cut back by 5 bases and J by 6 bases. The CDR3 coding sequence is TGTGCCAGCAGCGATCCTCTTGGACTAGCGGGATCCGGGGAGCTGTTTTTT. Translation: CASSDPLGLAGSGELFF.

J is TRBJ2-3 and V is TRBV25-1, with unresolved D. This CDR3 contains 13 residues. Germline CDR1 and CDR2: MGHDK and SYGVNS. Trimming took 2 bases from V and 10 from J, leaving 13 bases between them. CDR3 amino acids: CASSEMARDAQYF. The CDR3 DNA follows: TGTGCCAGCAGTGAAATGGCTAGGGATGCGCAGTATTTT.

This clonotype was found a few times. This chain links TRBV27 with TRBJ2-2; D remains unclear. The CDR3 extends over 14 amino acids. Germline V gene sequence: CDR1 MNHEY, CDR2 SMNVEV (reference sequence). With 1 base removed from V and 6 bases from J, the gap between germline ends came to 9 bases. CDR3 loop: CASSLFGLSGELFF. Here the CDR3 DNA reads TGTGCCAGCAGTTTATTTGGTCTTTCCGGGGAGCTGTTTTTT.

The V and J genes are TRBV7-2 and TRBJ2-1; D is possibly TRBD2 (5 bases). The ends were cut back, 3 bases at V and 10 bases at J, with 10 bases in the middle. Germline V CDR1 and CDR2: SGHTA, FQGNSA. The CDR3 is made up of 12 amino acids. CDR3 residues: CASSFFREEQFF. In DNA, the CDR3 is TGTGCCAGCAGCTTCTTTCGGGAAGAGCAGTTCTTC.

The chain uses TRBV25-1 and TRBJ2-3; D not certain. Trimming cost V 7 bases and J 2 bases, with 10 bases left between them. CDR1 and CDR2 from the germline V gene are MGHDK and SYGVNS. CDR3 length: 13 residues. DNA of the CDR3: TGTGCCAGCAAGAACAGATTCACAGATACGCAGTATTTT. This gives the protein CASKNRFTDTQYF.

This clonotype was seen only a few times. V gene TRBV20-1 combines with J gene TRBJ1-1; D may be TRBD1 (6 bases). Trimming left V 4 bases short and J 7 bases short, with 22 bases between. Germline CDR1 and CDR2: DFQATT and SNEGSKA (reference sequence). The CDR3 extends over 15 amino acids. CDR3 sequence (DNA): TGCAGTGCTACCGGACAGAGAGTGCTCGCTTATGAAGCTTTCTTT. Its protein product is CSATGQRVLAYEAFF.

This chain uses TRBV28 with TRBJ2-1; unclear D gene. The CDR3 runs 16 residues. V was pared by 3 bases and J by 2 bases, with 14 bases between. Looked up from germline, CDR1 is MDHEN and CDR2 is SYDVKM. In DNA form, the CDR3 reads TGTGCCAGCAGTTTGGAAGTAGCAGTCCCCTACAATGAGCAGTTCTTC. It translates to CASSLEVAVPYNEQFF.

The chain uses TRBV5-6 and TRBJ1-5; 8 bases line up with TRBD1. There are 19 residues in the CDR3. After removal of 4 bases from V and 1 base from J, the junction contained 16 bases not matched to a gene. The germline CDR1 and CDR2 sequences are SGHDT and YYEEEE. CDR3 nucleotides: TGTGCCAGCAGCAGGCTAGTGACAGGGGCCGGGTTGAGCAATCAGCCCCAGCATTTT. Its translation is CASSRLVTGAGLSNQPQHF.

This clonotype was seen a single time. The genes are TRBV6-1 and TRBJ2-5; perhaps D is TRBD1 or TRBD2 (6 bases each). Germline V gene sequence: CDR1 MNHNS, CDR2 SASEGT. The CDR3 sequence is 15 residues long. V was pared by 5 bases and J by 6 bases, with 19 bases between. CDR3 residues: CASSRFQGGSQTQYF. The CDR3 nucleotides read TGTGCCAGCAGTAGATTCCAAGGGGGGTCACAGACCCAGTACTTC.

This sequence joins TRBV7-9 and TRBJ1-3; D gene ambiguous. Germline loops: CDR1 SEHNR, CDR2 FQNEAQ (reference sequence). The germline V and J ends were trimmed by 5 bases and 0 bases, with 5 bases remaining between them. The CDR3 contains 13 residues. The CDR3 DNA reads as TGTGCCAGCAGCCAGACCTCTGGAAACACCATATATTTT. Translating gives CASSQTSGNTIYF.

Only one count was recorded for this clonotype. The chain joins TRBV20-1 to TRBJ2-3, with 10 bases that match TRBD1. The CDR3 sequence is 18 residues long. Germline loops: CDR1 DFQATT, CDR2 SNEGSKA (reference sequence). J gave up 7 bases and V 0 bases, and 16 bases lay outside the gene matches. The CDR3 is CSARDYPTRDRGRNTQYF. CDR3 DNA: TGCAGTGCTAGAGACTACCCGACCCGGGACAGGGGTAGGAATACGCAGTATTTT.

Only a few counts were recorded for this clonotype. J is TRBJ2-2 and V is TRBV30; 8 bases match TRBD1. This CDR3 comprises 14 residues. Germline CDR1 is GTSNPN and CDR2 is SVGIG (reference sequence). The J segment lost 2 bases and the V segment lost 6 bases, leaving 5 bases of the junction unmatched. In DNA, the CDR3 is TGTGCCTGCGGGACAGGAGTCAACACCGGGGAGCTGTTTTTT. Protein product: CACGTGVNTGELFF. Looking up the rest from reference TRBV30 and TRBJ2-2 gives the full variable domain: SQTIHQWPATLVQPVGSPLSLECTVEGTSNPNLYWYRQAAGRGLQLLFYSVGIGQISSEVPQNLSASRPQDRQFILSSKKLLLSDSGFYLCACGTGVNTGELFFGEGSRLTVL.

Relative to its sample, this clonotype is large. This chain uses TRBV18 with TRBJ1-1; D ambiguous. Looked up from germline, CDR1 is KGHSH and CDR2 is LQKENI. Trimming cost V 1 base and J 3 bases, with 12 bases left between them. The CDR3 spans 15 residues. The CDR3 region has the DNA TGTGCCAGCTCACCACTGTTAAAGGACGACACTGAAGCTTTCTTT. This encodes CASSPLLKDDTEAFF.

Regarding this clonotype: The junction differs from germline at one of its ends, possibly a read error. The genes are TRBV27 and TRBJ1-1; D is unresolved. This CDR3 region has 13 residues. Germline CDR1 and CDR2: MNHEY and SMNVEV (reference sequence). The CDR3 here is CASRLYKDTEAFF. CDR3 DNA sequence: TGTGCCAGCAGATTATACAAGGACACTGAAGCTTTCTTT.

V and J are TRBV6-1 and TRBJ1-1; D is uncertain. In germline, CDR1 is MNHNS, CDR2 SASEGT. V was shortened by 10 bases and J by 2 bases, with 14 bases between the two germline ends. The CDR3 consists of 13 residues. In nucleotides, the CDR3 is TGTGCCACCCAAGCGGGCAGTAACACTGAAGCTTTCTTT. Translated, it gives CATQAGSNTEAFF.

The chain has TRBV20-1 and TRBJ2-7; 9 bases are a match to TRBD2. Germline loops: CDR1 DFQATT, CDR2 SNEGSKA (reference sequence). This CDR3 region has 15 residues. J gave up 4 bases and V 0 bases, and 7 bases lay outside the gene matches. CDR3 DNA: TGCAGTGCTAGAGATCTGACTAGCGGAACATACGAGCAGTACTTC. Its protein is CSARDLTSGTYEQYF.

The chain combines TRBV7-9 with TRBJ1-2; TRBD1 agrees at 10 bases. The CDR3 covers 13 residues. Per the germline V gene, CDR1 is SEHNR and CDR2 is FQNEAQ (reference sequence). Germline trimming cut 5 bases from V and 6 bases from J; bases unmatched to any gene: 3. As DNA, the CDR3 is TGTGCCAGCAGCAGGGACAGGGGCCATGGCTACACCTTC. Translated, it gives CASSRDRGHGYTF.

The chain recombines TRBV27 with TRBJ2-2; weak D call: TRBD2 (6 bases). Germline CDR1 MNHEY, CDR2 SMNVEV (reference sequence). The CDR3 covers 14 residues. V was pared by 4 bases and J by 4 bases, with 10 bases between. CDR3 region: CASSSRDFTGELFF. DNA of the CDR3: TGTGCCAGCAGTTCTCGGGACTTCACCGGGGAGCTGTTTTTT.

The chain recombines TRBV6-4 with TRBJ2-5; 11 bases fit TRBD2. After removal of 5 bases from V and 5 bases from J, the junction contained 7 bases not matched to a gene. The CDR3 length is 15 residues. Germline V gene sequence: CDR1 MRHNA, CDR2 SNTAGT. The CDR3: CASSKLAGEGETQYF. DNA for the CDR3: TGTGCCAGCAGTAAACTAGCGGGAGAGGGGGAGACCCAGTACTTC.

The chain uses TRBV5-6 and TRBJ2-7; possibly TRBD1 or TRBD2 for D (6 bases each). V lost 3 bases, J lost 6 bases, and 25 bases lay in between. Germline CDR1 is SGHDT and CDR2 is YYEEEE. CDR3 size: 17 residues. As DNA, the CDR3 is TGTGCCAGCAGCTCTACCCTAGCTTCGGGGGCGCGGGGCGAGCAGTACTTC. Translation gives CASSSTLASGARGEQYF.

The chain uses TRBV6-1 and TRBJ2-5; D is unclear. Trimming took 7 bases from V and 2 from J, leaving 5 bases between them. This CDR3 comprises 11 residues. The germline CDR1 and CDR2 sequences are MNHNS and SASEGT. CDR3 bases: TGTGCCAGCACAGGACAAGAGACCCAGTACTTC. Amino acids: CASTGQETQYF.

This clonotype has a handful of counts. The V and J genes are TRBV2 and TRBJ2-4; TRBD1 might be the D (6 bases). V was pared by 3 bases and J by 1 base, with 10 bases between. CDR1 and CDR2 from the germline V gene are SNHLY and FYNNEI. This CDR3 is 15 amino acids long. In nucleotides, the CDR3 is TGTGCCAGCAGTGATCCAGGGGAGGCCAAAAACATTCAGTACTTC. This translates into CASSDPGEAKNIQYF.